Sequencing of this T cell receptor beta chain was carried out in a study of spatial heterogeneity in lung cancer. Study context: Consistently, beta-chain sequences turned up in larger numbers than alpha-chain sequences did. In tumor regions TCR transcript counts correlated strongly with a matched bulk RNA-seq T cell module score. Study-wide findings and caveats: Counts of expanded intratumoral alpha and beta TCRs tracked tumor mutation counts. The study found that ubiquitous and regional expanded TCR counts tracked ubiquitous and regional nonsynonymous mutations, respectively.

This clonotype was counted ten times or more. The antigen remains undetermined. Noted time point: sample taken at primary tumor resection. Every molecule of TCR cDNA had its own unique molecular identifier. TCRdb called the 5' RACE reads again in MiXCR, with one record for every CDR3 protein. The table has some 18,000 distinct CDR3 sequences, roughly 7.5% seen once; the top ten hold roughly 25%. Germline V gene lookup returns CDR1 MNHNS and CDR2 SASEGT. The CDR3 sequence is 17 residues long. Between the trimmed V and J ends, which lost 8 bases and 0 bases, there was a span of 23 bases. This TCR was recovered from a male donor with early-stage non-small cell lung cancer. This sequence joins TRBV6-1 and TRBJ2-7; TRBD2 is a possible D gene (5 bases). This specimen was lung tumor tissue, taken at surgery. The CDR3 coding sequence is TGTGCCAGCGCCACAGTCGGACTGGGTAAAAGCTCCTACGAGCAGTACTTC. Amino acid sequence: CASATVGLGKSSYEQYF.